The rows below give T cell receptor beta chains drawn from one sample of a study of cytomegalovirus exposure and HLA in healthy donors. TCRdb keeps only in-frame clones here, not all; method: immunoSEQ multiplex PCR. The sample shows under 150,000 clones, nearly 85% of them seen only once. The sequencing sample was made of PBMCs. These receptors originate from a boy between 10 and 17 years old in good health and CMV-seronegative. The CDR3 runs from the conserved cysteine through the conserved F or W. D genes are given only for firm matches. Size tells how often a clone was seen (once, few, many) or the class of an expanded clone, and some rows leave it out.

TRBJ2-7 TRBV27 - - TGTGCCAGCAGTACCTTCGGGGTGAGCGAGCAGTACTTC CASSTFGVSEQYF
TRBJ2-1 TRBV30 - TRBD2 TGTGCCTGGAATCGGGAGGGGTACTACAATGAGCAGTTCTTC CAWNREGYYNEQFF
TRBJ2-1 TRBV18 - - TGTGCCAGCTCACCACAGGACCCCCTTCGAGGGGAGCAGTTCTTC CASSPQDPLRGEQFF
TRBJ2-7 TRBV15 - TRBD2 TGTGCCACCAGCAGAGGACTAGCGGGAGGATTCTCCTACGAGCAGTACTTC CATSRGLAGGFSYEQYF
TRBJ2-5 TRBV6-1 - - TGTGCCAGCACCCAAACGGTTTCAGAGACCCAGTACTTC CASTQTVSETQYF
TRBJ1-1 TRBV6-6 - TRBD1 TGTGCCAGCACTCCAGGGGGCGCGTACACTGAAGCTTTCTTT CASTPGGAYTEAFF
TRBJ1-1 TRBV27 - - TGTGCCAGCAGTTTCCACGACACCTACACTGAAGCTTTCTTT CASSFHDTYTEAFF
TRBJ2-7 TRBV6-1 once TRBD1 TGTGCCAGCAGTACCCAGACAGGGGGCCTCTACGAGCAGTACTTC CASSTQTGGLYEQYF
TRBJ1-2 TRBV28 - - TGTGCCAGCAGTTCCAAGACAGGATCCTACACCTTC CASSSKTGSYTF
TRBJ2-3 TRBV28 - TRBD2 TGTGCCAGCAGCCTGGGACTACCAACAGATACGCAGTATTTT CASSLGLPTDTQYF
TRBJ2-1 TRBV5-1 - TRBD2 TGCGCCAGCAGCTCAAGCGGGGCGACCTACAATGAGCAGTTCTTC CASSSSGATYNEQFF
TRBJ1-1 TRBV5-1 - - TGCGCCAGCAGTGGGGGGGGACTGAACACTGAAGCTTTCTTT CASSGGGLNTEAFF
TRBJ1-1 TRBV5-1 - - TGCGCCAGCAGCTTGGACAGGGAGGGTGCTTTCTTT CASSLDREGAFF
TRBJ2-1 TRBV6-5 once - TGTGCCAGCAGTTACTCCTCCCAGAATGAGCAGTTCTTC CASSYSSQNEQFF
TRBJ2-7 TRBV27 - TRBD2 TGTGCCAGCAGGGGAGGGACGGGTGTACGCGAGCAGTACTTC CASRGGTGVREQYF
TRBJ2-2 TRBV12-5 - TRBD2 TGTGCTAGTGCCCCCGGGGGGGGGAGGAGGACCGGGGAGCTGTTTTTT CASAPGGGRRTGELFF
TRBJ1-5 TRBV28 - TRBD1 TGTGCCAGCAGACCCGACAGGGGTCAGCATCAGCCCCAGCATTTT CASRPDRGQHQPQHF
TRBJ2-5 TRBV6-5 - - TGTGCCAGCAGTTTCCTCTCACGCAGCGCCCAAGAGACCCAGTACTTC CASSFLSRSAQETQYF
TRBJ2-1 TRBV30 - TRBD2 TGTGCTGGGGGGGGCTACAATGAGCAGTTCTTC CAGGGYNEQFF
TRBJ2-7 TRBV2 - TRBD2 TGTGCCAGCAGTGGACTAGCGGGACCTTACGAGCAGTACTTC CASSGLAGPYEQYF
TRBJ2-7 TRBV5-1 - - TGCGCCAGCAGCTTGGGGGCTGTTTTCTACGAGCAGTACTTC CASSLGAVFYEQYF
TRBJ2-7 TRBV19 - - TGTGCCAGTAGTAATGGAGCCGGCTACGAGCAGTACTTC CASSNGAGYEQYF
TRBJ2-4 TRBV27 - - TGTGCCAGCAGCCGACTCGTAGCCAAAAACATTCAGTACTTC CASSRLVAKNIQYF
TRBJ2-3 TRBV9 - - TGTGCCAGCAGCGCCGGACAGTCTAGCACAGATACGCAGTATTTT CASSAGQSSTDTQYF
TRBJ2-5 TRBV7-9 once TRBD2 TGTGCCAGCAGCTTAGCGATTATAGCGGGAGGCTACCAAGAGACCCAGTACTTC CASSLAIIAGGYQETQYF
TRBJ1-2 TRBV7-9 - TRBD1 TGTGCCAGCAGTCCGGGACAGCGCTATGGCTACACCTTC CASSPGQRYGYTF
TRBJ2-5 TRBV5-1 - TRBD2 TGCGCCAGCAGCTCCGGGACTAGCGGGATGAGGGGGACCCAGTACTTC CASSSGTSGMRGTQYF
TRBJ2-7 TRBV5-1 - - TGCGCCAGCAGCCGACGGTCCAGGGCCGAATCCTACGAGCAGTACTTC CASSRRSRAESYEQYF
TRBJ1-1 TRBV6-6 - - TGTGCCAGCAGTCCAAAAACAGGGAACACTGAAGCTTTCTTT CASSPKTGNTEAFF
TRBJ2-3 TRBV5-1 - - TGCGCCAGCAGCTTGGGGACTGACTTTGGCACAGATACGCAGTATTTT CASSLGTDFGTDTQYF
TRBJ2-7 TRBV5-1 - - TGCGCCAGCAGACTTCTTGGACAGGGAGGGTCCTACGAGCAGTACTTC CASRLLGQGGSYEQYF
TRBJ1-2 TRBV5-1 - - TGCGCCAGCAGCAGACAGGAGAACTATGGCTACACCTTC CASSRQENYGYTF
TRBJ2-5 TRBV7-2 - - TGTGCCAGCAGCTTGGTATTTGGACGGGAAGGGGAGACCCAGTACTTC CASSLVFGREGETQYF
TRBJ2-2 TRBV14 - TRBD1 TGTGCCAGCAGCCAGGGGCGGGACAGGGGAGCCGGGGAGCTGTTTTTT CASSQGRDRGAGELFF
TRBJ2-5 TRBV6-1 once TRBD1 TGTGCCAGCAGTGGACAGGGGCTCCGGGAGACCCAGTACTTC CASSGQGLRETQYF
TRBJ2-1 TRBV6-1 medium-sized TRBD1 TGTGCCAGCAGTGAAGGGACAGGGGGCTACAATGAGCAGTTCTTC CASSEGTGGYNEQFF
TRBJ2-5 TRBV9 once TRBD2 TGTGCCAGCAGCGTAGTCGGGGGGGAGACCCAGTACTTC CASSVVGGETQYF
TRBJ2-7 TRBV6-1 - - TGTGCCACCGGAGTTTACGAGCAGTACTTC CATGVYEQYF
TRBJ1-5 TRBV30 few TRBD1 TGTGCCTACAAACAGGGGAGCAATCAGCCCCAGCATTTT CAYKQGSNQPQHF
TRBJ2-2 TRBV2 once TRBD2 TGTGCCAGCAGGGAACTAGCGGGAGGATGGGGGGAGCTGTTTTTT CASRELAGGWGELFF
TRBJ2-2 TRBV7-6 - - TGTGCCAGCAGCTTGGCCCCGGACGGGGCCGGGGAGCTGTTTTTT CASSLAPDGAGELFF
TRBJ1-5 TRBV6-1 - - TGTGCCAGCAGTGAAGAACGGGTTTGGCGTCAGCCCCAGCATTTT CASSEERVWRQPQHF
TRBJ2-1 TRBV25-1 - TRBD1 TGTGCCAGCAGTCGGACAGGGGGGGAGGGATACAATGAGCAGTTCTTC CASSRTGGEGYNEQFF
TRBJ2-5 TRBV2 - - TGTGCCAGCAGTGGGGGGCACCCACGGATACAAGAGACCCAGTACTTC CASSGGHPRIQETQYF
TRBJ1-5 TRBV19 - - TGTGCCAGTATCTCCCGGGCAGGGGTTCGCCAGCCCCAGCATTTT CASISRAGVRQPQHF
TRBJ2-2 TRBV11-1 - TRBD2 TGTGCCAGCAGCTCTGGACTAGCGTCCGGGGAGCTGTTTTTT CASSSGLASGELFF